Below, one T cell receptor beta chain is given with its context. Antigen specificity is unknown. This sample was included in a study of vaccination and CD4 T cells after COVID-19. Study as a whole: Two doses of either BNT162b2 or mRNA-1273 vaccine were given to participants. At a median around 92 days (range 35 to 161) after diagnosis, post-COVID samples were drawn. Findings of the study overall: Early post-infection timepoints were missing, and relatively few convalescent patients were studied. The appearance of a median about 90% of reactive clones in convalescent patients occurred only post-vaccination.

Sample treatment: roughly nine-day PBMC culture with coronavirus spike peptide pools or control peptides (ViraFEST assay). The study sequenced cultured CD4+ T cell DNA using the Oncomine TCR Beta short-read assay. TCRdb recomputed calls from the PCR reads with MiXCR, one row per CDR3 protein. The repertoire holds some 11,000 distinct CDR3 sequences, with over 60% as singletons. Germline CDR1 reads MDHEN; CDR2 reads SYDVKM. This CDR3 contains 15 residues. V was clipped by 1 base and J by 3 bases; unmatched bases: 4. This sequence joins TRBV28 and TRBJ2-7; 9 nucleotides line up with TRBD2. This TCR was recovered from a human donor who had recovered from COVID-19. Sample: CD4+ T cells from blood, cultured in vitro, taken before SARS-CoV-2 vaccination. The CDR3, as DNA: TGTGCCAGCAGTTTATCGCTAGCGGGAATCTACGAGCAGTACTTC. Protein: CASSLSLAGIYEQYF. Together with reference TRBV28 and TRBJ2-7, the CDR3 gives the full variable domain: DVKVTQSSRYLVKRTGEKVFLECVQDMDHENMFWYRQDPGLGLRLIYFSYDVKMKEKGDIPEGYSVSREKKERFSLILESASTNQTSMYLCASSLSLAGIYEQYFGPGTRLTVT.